Below, one T cell receptor (beta chain) is given with its context. The entry originates in a study of T cell changes during pregnancy in multiple sclerosis. Produced via immunoSEQ multiplex PCR; TCRdb's table is partial and in-frame only. The data contain about 60,000 clones, approximately 90% of them singletons. CDR1 and CDR2 from the germline V gene are LNHDA and SQIVND (reference sequence). V was clipped by 3 bases and J by 4 bases; unmatched bases: 6. The CDR3 is made up of 14 amino acids. The origin of this receptor is a female donor with multiple sclerosis, enrolled in a pregnancy study. The sample in question was CD4+ T cells from peripheral blood mononuclear cells, obtained in the first trimester of pregnancy. The J gene is TRBJ2-7, the V gene TRBV19, with 7 bases matching TRBD1. The CDR3 sequence: CASSIGTENYEQYF. CDR3 bases: TGTGCCAGTAGTATTGGGACAGAGAATTACGAGCAGTACTTC.